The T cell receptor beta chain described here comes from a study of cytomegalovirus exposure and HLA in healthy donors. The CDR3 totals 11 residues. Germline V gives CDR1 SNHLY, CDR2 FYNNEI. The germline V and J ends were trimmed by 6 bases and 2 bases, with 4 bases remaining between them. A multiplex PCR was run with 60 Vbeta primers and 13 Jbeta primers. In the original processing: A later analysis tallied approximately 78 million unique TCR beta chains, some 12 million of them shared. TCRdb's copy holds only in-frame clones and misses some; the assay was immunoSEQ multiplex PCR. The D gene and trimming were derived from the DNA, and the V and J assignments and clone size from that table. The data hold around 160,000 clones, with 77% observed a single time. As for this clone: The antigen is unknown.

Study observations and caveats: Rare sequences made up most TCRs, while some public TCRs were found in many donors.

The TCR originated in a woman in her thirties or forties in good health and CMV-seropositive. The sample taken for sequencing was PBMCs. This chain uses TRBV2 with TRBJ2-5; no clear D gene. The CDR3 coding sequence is TGTGCCAGCAGGCAGCAAGAGACCCAGTACTTC. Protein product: CASRQQETQYF.